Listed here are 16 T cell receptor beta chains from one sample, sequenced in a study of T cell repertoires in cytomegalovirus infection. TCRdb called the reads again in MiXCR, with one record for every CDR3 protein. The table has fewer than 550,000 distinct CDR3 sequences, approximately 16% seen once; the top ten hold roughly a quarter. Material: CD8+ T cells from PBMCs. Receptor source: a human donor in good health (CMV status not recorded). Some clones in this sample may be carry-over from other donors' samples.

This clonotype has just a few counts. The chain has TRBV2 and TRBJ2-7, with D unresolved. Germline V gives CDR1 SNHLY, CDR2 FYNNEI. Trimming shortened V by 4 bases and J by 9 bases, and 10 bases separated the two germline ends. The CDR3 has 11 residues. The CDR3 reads CASSGRTAQYF. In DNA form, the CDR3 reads TGTGCCAGCAGTGGCAGGACCGCGCAGTACTTC.

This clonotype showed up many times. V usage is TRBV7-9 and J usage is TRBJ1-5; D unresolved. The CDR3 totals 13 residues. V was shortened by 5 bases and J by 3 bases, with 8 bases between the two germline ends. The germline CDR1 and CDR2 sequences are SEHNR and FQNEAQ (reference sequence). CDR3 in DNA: TGTGCCAGCAGCGTCGGCGACAATCAGCCCCAGCATTTT. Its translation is CASSVGDNQPQHF.

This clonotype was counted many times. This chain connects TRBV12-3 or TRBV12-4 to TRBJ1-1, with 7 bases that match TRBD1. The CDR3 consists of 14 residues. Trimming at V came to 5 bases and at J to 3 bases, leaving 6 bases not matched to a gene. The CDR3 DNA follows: TGTGCCAGCAGTCAGGGGGGTGCGCACACTGAAGCTTTCTTT. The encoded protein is CASSQGGAHTEAFF.

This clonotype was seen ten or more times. The chain's CDR3 is CAISESNTGELFF. In nucleotides, the CDR3 is TGTGCCATCAGTGAGTCGAACACCGGGGAGCTGTTTTTT. The gene calls are TRBV10-3 and TRBJ2-2, with D unclear. The V and J ends lost 0 bases and 1 base respectively, with 0 bases between them. CDR1 and CDR2 (germline): ENHRY, SYGVKD. The length of the CDR3 is 13 residues.

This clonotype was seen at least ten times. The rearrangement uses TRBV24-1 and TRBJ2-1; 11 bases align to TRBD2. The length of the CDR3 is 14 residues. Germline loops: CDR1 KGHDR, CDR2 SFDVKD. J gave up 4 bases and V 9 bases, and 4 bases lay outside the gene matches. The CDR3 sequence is CATGGLADYNEQFF. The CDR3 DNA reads TGTGCCACCGGGGGACTAGCGGATTACAATGAGCAGTTCTTC.

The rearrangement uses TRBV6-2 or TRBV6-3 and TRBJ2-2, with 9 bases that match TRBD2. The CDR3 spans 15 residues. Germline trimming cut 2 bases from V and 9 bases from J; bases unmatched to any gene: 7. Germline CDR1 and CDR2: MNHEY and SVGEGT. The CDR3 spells CASSYPSSGDWELFF. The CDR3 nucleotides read TGTGCCAGCAGTTACCCTTCTAGCGGGGACTGGGAGCTGTTTTTT.

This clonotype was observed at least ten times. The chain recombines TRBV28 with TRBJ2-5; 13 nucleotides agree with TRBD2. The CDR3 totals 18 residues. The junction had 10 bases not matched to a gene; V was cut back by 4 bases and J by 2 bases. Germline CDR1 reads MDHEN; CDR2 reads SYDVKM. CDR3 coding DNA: TGTGCCAGCAGTTATGGGGAGGGACTAGCGGGAACTCAAGAGACCCAGTACTTC. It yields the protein CASSYGEGLAGTQETQYF.

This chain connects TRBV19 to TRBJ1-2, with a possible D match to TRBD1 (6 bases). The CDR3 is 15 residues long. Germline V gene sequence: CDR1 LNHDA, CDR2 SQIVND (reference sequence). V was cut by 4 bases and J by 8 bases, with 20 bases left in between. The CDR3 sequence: CASSTPPTGSFGYTF. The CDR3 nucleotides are TGTGCCAGTAGTACCCCACCGACAGGTTCTTTCGGCTACACCTTC.

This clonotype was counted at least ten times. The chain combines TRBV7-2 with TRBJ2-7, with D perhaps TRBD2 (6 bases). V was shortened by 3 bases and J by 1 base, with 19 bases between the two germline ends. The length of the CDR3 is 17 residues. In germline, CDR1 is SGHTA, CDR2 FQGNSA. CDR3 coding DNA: TGTGCCAGCAGCTTGGGGGTATCCGGGGGTTTTTCCTACGAGCAGTACTTC. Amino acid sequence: CASSLGVSGGFSYEQYF. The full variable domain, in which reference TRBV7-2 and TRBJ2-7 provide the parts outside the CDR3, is GAGVSQSPSNKVTEKGKDVELRCDPISGHTALYWYRQSLGQGLEFLIYFQGNSAPDKSGLPSDRFSAERTGGSVSTLTIQRTQQEDSAVYLCASSLGVSGGFSYEQYFGPGTRLTVT.

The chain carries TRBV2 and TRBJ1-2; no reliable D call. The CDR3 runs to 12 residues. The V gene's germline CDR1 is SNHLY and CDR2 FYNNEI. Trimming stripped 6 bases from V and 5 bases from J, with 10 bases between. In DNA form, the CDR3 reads TGTGCCAGCAGGGCACGGCGGTATGGCTACACCTTC. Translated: CASRARRYGYTF.

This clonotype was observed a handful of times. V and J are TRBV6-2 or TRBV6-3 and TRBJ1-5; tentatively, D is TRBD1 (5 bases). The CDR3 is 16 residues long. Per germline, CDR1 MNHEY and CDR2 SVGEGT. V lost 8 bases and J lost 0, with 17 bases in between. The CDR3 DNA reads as TGTGCCAGCCTAGACAGCCCGGGGTATAGCAATCAGCCCCAGCATTTT. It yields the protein CASLDSPGYSNQPQHF.

The CDR3 here is CSVEVNNEQFF. CDR3 nucleotide sequence: TGCAGCGTTGAGGTTAACAATGAGCAGTTCTTC. J is TRBJ2-1 and V is TRBV29-1; D is unclear. The germline V gene has CDR1 SQVTM and CDR2 ANQGSEA. The CDR3 is 11 residues long. The V end was cut by 3 bases, the J end by 5 bases, with 5 bases between.

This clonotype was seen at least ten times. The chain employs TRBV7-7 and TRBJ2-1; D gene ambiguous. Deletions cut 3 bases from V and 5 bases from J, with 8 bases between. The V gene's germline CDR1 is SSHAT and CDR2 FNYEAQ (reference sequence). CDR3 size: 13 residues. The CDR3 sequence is CASSFAGNNEQFF. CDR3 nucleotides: TGTGCCAGCAGCTTCGCTGGGAACAATGAGCAGTTCTTC.

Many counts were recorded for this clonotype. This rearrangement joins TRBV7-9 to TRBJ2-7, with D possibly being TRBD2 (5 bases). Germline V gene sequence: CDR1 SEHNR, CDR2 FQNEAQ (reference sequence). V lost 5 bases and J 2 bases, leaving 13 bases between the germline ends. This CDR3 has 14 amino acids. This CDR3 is CASSPRGWPYEQYF. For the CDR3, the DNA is TGTGCCAGCAGCCCTAGAGGGTGGCCCTACGAGCAGTACTTC. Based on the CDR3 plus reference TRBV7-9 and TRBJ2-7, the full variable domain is DTGVSQNPRHKITKRGQNVTFRCDPISEHNRLYWYRQTLGQGPEFLTYFQNEAQLEKSRLLSDRFSAERPKGSFSTLEIQRTEQGDSAMYLCASSPRGWPYEQYFGPGTRLTVT.

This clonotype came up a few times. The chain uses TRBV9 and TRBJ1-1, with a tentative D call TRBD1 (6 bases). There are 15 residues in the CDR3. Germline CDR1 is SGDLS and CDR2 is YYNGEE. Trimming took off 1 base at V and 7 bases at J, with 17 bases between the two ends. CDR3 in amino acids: CASSVSFRGQSEAFF. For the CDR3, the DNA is TGTGCCAGCAGCGTAAGTTTTCGGGGGCAGAGTGAAGCTTTCTTT.

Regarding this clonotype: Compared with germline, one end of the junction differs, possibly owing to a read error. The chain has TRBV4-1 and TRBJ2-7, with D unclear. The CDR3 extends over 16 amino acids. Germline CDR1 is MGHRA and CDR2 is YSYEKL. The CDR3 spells CASSQSGPPRSYEKYF. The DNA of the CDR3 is TGCGCCAGCAGCCAATCAGGTCCACCAAGATCCTACGAGAAGTACTTC.